This T cell receptor beta chain was recovered during a study of cytomegalovirus exposure and HLA in healthy donors. Concerning this clone: Its specificity is not known.

Trimming removed 4 bases from V and 7 bases from J, with 11 bases in between. From germline, CDR1 is SQVTM and CDR2 ANQGSEA. The CDR3 sequence is 12 residues long. The PCR was carried out with 60 Vbeta primers and 13 Jbeta primers. The repertoire was sequenced with immunoSEQ multiplex PCR; TCRdb's copy has only in-frame clones and lacks some. The data contain some 130,000 clones, 60% to 80% of them seen just once; the ten biggest clones take up 1.3% to 1.5%. General study results and limits: According to a later analysis, donors in an Asian-associated ancestry cluster reportedly had fewer N-insertions than the approximately 670-donor mean. In an earlier analysis, most TCR beta V segments were productive about 87% or about 30% of the time.

V and J are TRBV29-1 and TRBJ2-1, with D maybe TRBD1 (5 bases). The clonotype was recovered from a female donor in good health and CMV-seronegative. Sequenced input: PBMCs. This chain's CDR3 is CSVVPGWNEQFF. In DNA form, the CDR3 reads TGCAGCGTTGTCCCAGGGTGGAATGAGCAGTTCTTC.